Below are 7 T cell receptor beta chains sequenced from a single sample in a study of beta chain features in type 1 diabetes. Reverse transcribing all isolated RNA meant expressed TCRB transcripts were sequenced. The assay was immunoSEQ multiplex PCR, and TCRdb's table has in-frame clones only and misses some. The data contain a few hundred thousand clones, roughly 11% of them seen just once; the ten biggest clones take up just over 0.015%. The sequencing sample was made of naive CD4+ T cells from blood. The source of these receptors is a young woman in good health.

V is TRBV30 and J is TRBJ1-2; D gene uncertain. The CDR3 has 13 residues. V lost 0 bases to trimming and J lost 6 bases, with 11 bases between them. Germline-derived CDR1 and CDR2 are GTSNPN and SVGIG (reference sequence). The DNA for the CDR3 is TGTGCCTGGAGTGTATCAGTGGTCAATGGCTACACCTTC. Its translation: CAWSVSVVNGYTF.

The chain employs TRBV4-2 and TRBJ2-5, with TRBD2 matching over 7 bases. The CDR3 contains 17 residues. Germline trimming cut 0 bases from V and 4 bases from J; bases unmatched to any gene: 11. Per germline, CDR1 LGHNA and CDR2 YNFKEQ. The CDR3 region has the DNA TGTGCCAGCAGCCAAGACTCGACTAGCCCAGTGGGAGAGACCCAGTACTTC. This translates into CASSQDSTSPVGETQYF.

The sample holds a few counts of this clone. This rearrangement joins TRBV7-2 to TRBJ2-7; 12 bases agree with TRBD1. CDR3 length: 16 amino acids. V lost 1 base, J lost 4 bases, and 5 bases stayed unmatched. Germline V gene lookup returns CDR1 SGHTA and CDR2 FQGNSA. This CDR3 reads CASSLVPGQGAYEQYF. CDR3 DNA sequence: TGTGCCAGCAGCTTAGTACCGGGACAGGGGGCGTACGAGCAGTACTTC.

The CDR3 loop reads CASRKTESSSYEQYF. The CDR3 nucleotides are TGTGCCAGCAGAAAGACAGAATCCAGCTCCTACGAGCAGTACTTC. V is TRBV6-5 and J is TRBJ2-7, with D maybe TRBD1 (5 bases). Germline V gives CDR1 MNHEY, CDR2 SVGAGI. CDR3 length: 15 amino acids. The V end was cut by 6 bases, the J end by 0 bases, with 15 bases between.

In this sample, this clone turned up a few times. The CDR3 reads CSVEVPTYRANRYTF. The DNA for the CDR3 is TGCAGCGTTGAAGTCCCTACTTACAGGGCCAATCGCTACACCTTC. The V gene is TRBV29-1, the J gene TRBJ1-2; D is perhaps TRBD1 (6 bases). V lost 1 base and J lost 9, with 21 bases in between. The CDR3 is 15 amino acids. Germline-derived CDR1 and CDR2 are SQVTM and ANQGSEA.

This clone was recorded a few times. The CDR3 DNA reads TGCGCCAGCAGCGAGACAGTCTACGAGCAGTACTTC. It specifies CASSETVYEQYF. This chain links TRBV5-1 with TRBJ2-7; tentatively, D is TRBD1 (5 bases). Trimming took 4 bases from V and 3 from J, leaving 8 bases between them. The CDR3 totals 12 residues. Germline V gene sequence: CDR1 SGHRS, CDR2 YFSETQ.

This clone has more than one count but fewer than ten. This sequence joins TRBV14 and TRBJ2-7; D is unresolved. The V gene lost 0 bases and the J gene lost 2 bases, with 14 bases spanning the gap. The germline V gene encodes CDR1 SGHDN and CDR2 FVKESK. The CDR3 totals 16 residues. The CDR3 DNA reads TGTGCCAGCAGCCAAGATCCCCCGGGTACACCCTACGAGCAGTACTTC. It codes for CASSQDPPGTPYEQYF.